This T cell receptor (beta chain) comes out of a study of cytomegalovirus exposure and HLA in healthy donors. In its sample, this clone was seen a few times. Sequenced by immunoSEQ multiplex PCR; TCRdb stores in-frame clones only, minus some. The table shows approximately 300,000 clones, with roughly nine tenths occurring only once. Sequencing used PBMCs. The clonotype originates from a young woman in good health and CMV-seropositive.

The CDR3 region is CASSLGLPSTDTQYF. The CDR3 DNA follows: TGTGCCAGCAGCTTGGGGCTCCCTAGCACAGATACGCAGTATTTT. The V and J genes are TRBV5-4 and TRBJ2-3; D remains unclear. V shed 0 bases and J shed 0 bases, with 8 bases lying between them. The CDR3 has 15 amino acids. Germline assignment: CDR1 SGHNT and CDR2 YYREEE (reference sequence). The full variable domain, in which reference TRBV5-4 and TRBJ2-3 provide the parts outside the CDR3, is ETGVTQSPTHLIKTRGQQVTLRCSSQSGHNTVSWYQQALGQGPQFIFQYYREEENGRGNFPPRFSGLQFPNYSSELNVNALELDDSALYLCASSLGLPSTDTQYFGPGTRLTVL.